The 15 T cell receptor beta chains presented below share a single source sample, sequenced in a study of OX40 agonist ivuxolimab in advanced cancers. Clones were read by immunoSEQ multiplex PCR, and TCRdb kept only the in-frame ones, dropping some. The data hold some 40,000 clones, with around four fifths observed a single time. Sequenced material: CD4+ or CD8+ T cells sorted from blood, taken in a trial of the OX40 agonist ivuxolimab. The receptors were sampled from an adult with an advanced solid tumor such as melanoma, head and neck, liver or kidney cancer.

V usage is TRBV5-1 and J usage is TRBJ2-6, with a possible D match to TRBD1 (5 bases). The CDR3 length is 16 residues. Trimming stripped 4 bases from V and 0 bases from J, with 11 bases between. CDR1 is SGHRS, CDR2 YFSETQ, per germline. CDR3: CASSTPGHSGANVLTF. CDR3 coding DNA: TGCGCCAGCAGCACTCCCGGACACTCTGGGGCCAACGTCCTGACTTTC. Using reference TRBV5-1 and TRBJ2-6 for the parts outside the CDR3, the full variable domain is KAGVTQTPRYLIKTRGQQVTLSCSPISGHRSVSWYQQTPGQGLQFLFEYFSETQRNKGNFPGRFSGRQFSNSRSEMNVSTLELGDSALYLCASSTPGHSGANVLTFGAGSRLTVL.

The V call is TRBV19, the J call TRBJ2-6, with unresolved D. The CDR3 loop spans 12 amino acids. The germline gives CDR1 LNHDA, CDR2 SQIVND (reference sequence). With 10 bases removed from V and 0 bases from J, the gap between germline ends came to 4 bases. CDR3 nucleotides: TGTGCCACCCTCTCTGGGGCCAACGTCCTGACTTTC. Translated: CATLSGANVLTF.

CDR3 nucleotides: TGTGCCAGCAGCACCCCGGGACCTATCTACAATGAGCAGTTCTTC. Amino acids: CASSTPGPIYNEQFF. The genes are TRBV4-2 and TRBJ2-1; the D call may be TRBD1 or TRBD2 (5 bases each). V dropped 5 bases and J dropped 3 bases, with 14 bases sitting between them. Per germline, CDR1 LGHNA and CDR2 YNFKEQ. The CDR3 runs 15 residues.

The V call is TRBV7-2, the J call TRBJ1-2, with D unresolved. The CDR3 contains 15 residues. V lost 1 base, J lost 5 bases, and 14 bases lay in between. Looked up from germline, CDR1 is SGHTA and CDR2 is FQGNSA. For the CDR3, the DNA is TGTGCCAGCAGCTTAGTTATCCAGGCGAATTATGGCTACACCTTC. The encoded protein is CASSLVIQANYGYTF.

J is TRBJ2-3 and V is TRBV9, with TRBD2 identical over 7 bases. The junction had 13 bases not matched to a gene; V was cut back by 0 bases and J by 0 bases. Germline CDR1 and CDR2: SGDLS and YYNGEE. The CDR3 is 19 residues long. CDR3 amino acids: CASSVATIGASGSTDTQYF. The CDR3 DNA follows: TGTGCCAGCAGCGTAGCTACTATCGGGGCTAGCGGAAGCACAGATACGCAGTATTTT.

This clone was counted only a few times. V is TRBV15 and J is TRBJ1-4, with unresolved D. V dropped 8 bases and J dropped 4 bases, with 14 bases sitting between them. Germline CDR1 reads LNHNV; CDR2 reads YYDKDF (reference sequence). CDR3 size: 14 residues. CDR3 DNA: TGTGCCACCGGCGTTCGTGGGTTTAATGAAAAACTGTTTTTT. Residues: CATGVRGFNEKLFF.

The chain couples TRBV28 to TRBJ1-1; 7 bases fit TRBD1. In germline, CDR1 is MDHEN, CDR2 SYDVKM. The CDR3 contains 15 residues. V lost 3 bases and J lost 2; bases outside the gene matches: 6. CDR3 protein: CASSLGTASNTEAFF. CDR3 nucleotides: TGTGCCAGCAGTTTGGGGACAGCTTCCAACACTGAAGCTTTCTTT.

The V and J genes are TRBV29-1 and TRBJ2-5; D may be TRBD1 or TRBD2 (5 bases each). Germline V gene lookup returns CDR1 SQVTM and CDR2 ANQGSEA. V was trimmed by 7 bases and J by 1 base, leaving 19 bases between them. CDR3 length equals 15 residues. DNA of the CDR3: TGCAGCGAGAAAGGTTCCGGGGCTCTCCAAGAGACCCAGTACTTC. It yields the protein CSEKGSGALQETQYF.

Only a few counts were recorded for this clone. This rearrangement joins TRBV7-2 to TRBJ2-3; 8 bases line up with TRBD1. V trimming: 5 bases; J trimming: 5 bases; junction bases outside the gene matches: 6. The CDR3 length is 14 residues. Germline V gene data show CDR1 as SGHTA and CDR2 as FQGNSA. The CDR3 DNA reads TGTGCCAGCAGCCTACAGGGGGGAGGAGATACGCAGTATTTT. It translates to CASSLQGGGDTQYF.

The chain employs TRBV28 and TRBJ2-7, with 12 bases matching TRBD2. The ends lost 6 bases at V and 9 bases at J; junction bases unmatched: 9. The V gene's germline CDR1 is MDHEN and CDR2 SYDVKM. CDR3 length equals 14 residues. The CDR3 loop is CASSPLAGGMSQYF. In nucleotides, the CDR3 is TGTGCCAGCAGCCCCCTAGCGGGGGGGATGTCGCAGTACTTC.

The chain couples TRBV18 to TRBJ2-1; 11 nucleotides agree with TRBD1. Trimming removed 5 bases from V and 3 bases from J; junction bases left unmatched: 6. Germline CDR1 and CDR2: KGHSH and LQKENI. The CDR3 is 16 residues long. CDR3 sequence: CASSLSGTGGYNEQFF. The CDR3 nucleotides are TGTGCCAGCTCATTGTCCGGGACAGGGGGCTACAATGAGCAGTTCTTC.

The J gene is TRBJ2-5, the V gene TRBV7-8, with a weak D call TRBD2 (6 bases). V was trimmed by 5 bases and J by 7 bases, leaving 26 bases between them. Germline V gene lookup returns CDR1 SGHVS and CDR2 FQNEAQ. The CDR3 extends over 17 amino acids. The CDR3 DNA reads TGTGCCAGCAGCCCACGAGTCCGGGGGTCTACCTTGGGGACCCAGTACTTC. This gives the protein CASSPRVRGSTLGTQYF.

The genes are TRBV5-4 and TRBJ2-1; 11 nucleotides match TRBD2. This CDR3 has 15 residues. The junction had 5 bases not matched to a gene; V was cut back by 5 bases and J by 4 bases. CDR1 SGHNT and CDR2 YYREEE come from the germline V gene (reference sequence). As DNA, the CDR3 is TGTGCCAGCAGGGGGGGACTAGCGGATTACAATGAGCAGTTCTTC. Encoded protein: CASRGGLADYNEQFF. Variable domain in full (rest from reference TRBV5-4 and TRBJ2-1): ETGVTQSPTHLIKTRGQQVTLRCSSQSGHNTVSWYQQALGQGPQFIFQYYREEENGRGNFPPRFSGLQFPNYSSELNVNALELDDSALYLCASRGGLADYNEQFFGPGTRLTVL.

This sequence joins TRBV30 and TRBJ2-7; TRBD2 matches at 9 bases. This CDR3 has 15 amino acids. The germline V gene encodes CDR1 GTSNPN and CDR2 SVGIG (reference sequence). The V and J ends lost 5 bases and 5 bases, in that order; junction bases with no gene match: 13. The CDR3 region is CAWHLTSGPPNEQYF. CDR3 bases: TGTGCCTGGCACCTGACTAGCGGCCCCCCCAACGAGCAGTACTTC. Full variable domain (outside the CDR3, taken from reference TRBV30 and TRBJ2-7): SQTIHQWPATLVQPVGSPLSLECTVEGTSNPNLYWYRQAAGRGLQLLFYSVGIGQISSEVPQNLSASRPQDRQFILSSKKLLLSDSGFYLCAWHLTSGPPNEQYFGPGTRLTVT.

Only one count was recorded for this clone. The V gene is TRBV29-1, the J gene TRBJ2-1; 14 bases map to TRBD2. Per germline, CDR1 SQVTM and CDR2 ANQGSEA. Trimming at V came to 5 bases and at J to 8 bases, leaving 5 bases not matched to a gene. The CDR3 length is 14 residues. The CDR3 spells CSVLTSGRAHEQFF. CDR3 coding DNA: TGCAGCGTTTTGACTAGCGGGAGGGCCCATGAGCAGTTCTTC.